This T cell receptor beta chain was sequenced for a study of blood T cell repertoires in COVID-19. As for the study in general: From the United States, Italy and Spain came samples of acute and convalescent COVID-19. PBMCs, B-cell-depleted T cells, or T cells provided the cDNA or gDNA that made up the material.

Deletions cut 0 bases from V and 7 bases from J, with 6 bases between. CDR3 length: 12 residues. Per germline, CDR1 SGHAT and CDR2 FQNNGV. Original processing notes: Estimated nucleated cell counts came from reference gene primer amplification. The table came from immunoSEQ multiplex PCR; TCRdb's copy has only in-frame clones and leaves some out. V and J calls and clone size are those listed in that table; D and trimming were worked out from the DNA. The sample consists of approximately 130,000 clones, around 85% of them appearing once. This TCR came from a woman aged 45 to 65 who had recovered from COVID-19. Sequenced material: peripheral blood. V is TRBV11-2 and J is TRBJ2-5; the D is unclear. The CDR3 reads CASSLERGTQYF. The CDR3 DNA follows: TGTGCCAGCAGCTTAGAGCGCGGGACCCAGTACTTC.